The 2 T cell receptor beta chains below all came from one sample that was sequenced in a study of regulatory T cells in long-lasting Graves disease. The time point here: persistent/refractory GD, antithyroid drugs over 5 years with positive TRAb. PBMC RNA was the source of the TCR library. iRepertoire HTBI primers and Arm-PCR of CDR3 regions built TCR beta libraries. TCRdb reprocessed the multiplex PCR reads via MiXCR and lists one record per CDR3 protein. The sample yields around 400,000 distinct CDR3 sequences, less than 30% seen once. This material consisted of peripheral blood mononuclear cells (PBMCs), taken when the disease was refractory, from a patient treated with antithyroid drugs. All receptors derive from a woman aged 40 to 55 with Graves disease.

This clonotype was seen at least ten times. This chain uses TRBV11-2 with TRBJ2-7; D is perhaps TRBD1 (6 bases). V was cut by 0 bases and J by 2 bases, with 11 bases left in between. The CDR3 has 15 residues. Germline CDR1 is SGHAT and CDR2 is FQNNGV. CDR3 amino acids: CASSLEGTSAYEQYF. In nucleotides, the CDR3 is TGTGCCAGCAGCTTAGAGGGGACATCGGCCTACGAGCAGTACTTC.

This clonotype was recorded only once. The chain employs TRBV2 and TRBJ2-1, with 7 bases that match TRBD2. Unmatched junction bases numbered 10, after V lost 7 bases and J lost 7 bases. The CDR3 has 14 residues. Per the germline V gene, CDR1 is SNHLY and CDR2 is FYNNEI. The CDR3 bases are TGTGCCAGCAAATCGGCAGCGGGATTGAATGAGCAGTTCTTC. Translated: CASKSAAGLNEQFF. The variable domain in full, with the rest retrieved from reference TRBV2 and TRBJ2-1, is EPEVTQTPSHQVTQMGQEVILRCVPISNHLYFYWYRQILGQKVEFLVSFYNNEISEKSEIFDDQFSVERPDGSNFTLKIRSTKLEDSAMYFCASKSAAGLNEQFFGPGTRLTVL.